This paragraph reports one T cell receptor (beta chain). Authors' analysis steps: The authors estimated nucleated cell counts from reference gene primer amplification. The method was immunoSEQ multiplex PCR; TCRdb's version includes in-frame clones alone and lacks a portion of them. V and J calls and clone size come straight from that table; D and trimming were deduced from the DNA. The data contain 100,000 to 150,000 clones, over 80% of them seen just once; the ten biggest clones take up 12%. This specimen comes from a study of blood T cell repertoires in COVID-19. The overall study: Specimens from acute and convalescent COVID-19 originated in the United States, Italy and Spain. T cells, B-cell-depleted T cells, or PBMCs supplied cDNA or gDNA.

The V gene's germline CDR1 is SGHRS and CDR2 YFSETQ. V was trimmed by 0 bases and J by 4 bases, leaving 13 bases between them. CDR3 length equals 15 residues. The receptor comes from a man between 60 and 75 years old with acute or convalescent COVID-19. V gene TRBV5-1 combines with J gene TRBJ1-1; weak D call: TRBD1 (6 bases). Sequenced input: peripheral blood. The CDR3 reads CASSLAEGDFTEAFF. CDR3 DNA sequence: TGCGCCAGCAGCTTGGCCGAGGGGGATTTCACTGAAGCTTTCTTT.